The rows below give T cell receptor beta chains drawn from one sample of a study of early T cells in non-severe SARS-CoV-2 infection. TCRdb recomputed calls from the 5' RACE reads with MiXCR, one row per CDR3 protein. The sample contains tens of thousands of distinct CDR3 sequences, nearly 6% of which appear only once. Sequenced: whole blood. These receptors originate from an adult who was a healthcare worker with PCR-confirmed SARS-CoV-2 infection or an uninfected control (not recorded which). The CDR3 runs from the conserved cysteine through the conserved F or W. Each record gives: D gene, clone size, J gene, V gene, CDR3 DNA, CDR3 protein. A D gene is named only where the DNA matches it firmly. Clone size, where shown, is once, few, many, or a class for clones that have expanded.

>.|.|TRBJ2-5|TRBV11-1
TGTGCCAGCAGCTTAGAAGGCTTCGAGGCCCAGTACTTC
CASSLEGFEAQYF
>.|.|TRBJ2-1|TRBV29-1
TGCAGCGTTGCCTTTGGACTACGGGGTGAGCAGTTCTTC
CSVAFGLRGEQFF
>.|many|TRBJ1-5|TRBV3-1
TGTGCCAGCAGCCATGCTGACAAGGCCCAGCATTTT
CASSHADKAQHF
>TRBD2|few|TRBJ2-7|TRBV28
TGTGCCAGCAGTTCCCCCCGGGGGGGCTCCTACGAGCAGTACTTC
CASSSPRGGSYEQYF
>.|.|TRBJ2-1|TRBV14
TGTGCCAGCAGCCACGGGATACCTGAGCAGTTCTTC
CASSHGIPEQFF
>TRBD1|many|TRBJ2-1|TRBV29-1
TGCAGCACCTCGACAGGGAGCTCCTACAATGAGCAGTTCTTC
CSTSTGSSYNEQFF
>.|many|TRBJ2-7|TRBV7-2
TGTGCCAGCAGCTTAGATCATGTGGGCAGGGTTGTCTACGAGCAGTACTTC
CASSLDHVGRVVYEQYF
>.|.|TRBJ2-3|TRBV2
TGTGCCAGCAGTGAAGCCCCCGGGCAGGTGAACCCCCACACAGATACGCAGTATTTT
CASSEAPGQVNPHTDTQYF
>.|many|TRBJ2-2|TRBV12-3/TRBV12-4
TGTGCCAGCAGCCCTTCCAGGGGGGAGCTGTTTTTT
CASSPSRGELFF
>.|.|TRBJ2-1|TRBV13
TGTGCCAGCAGCTTAGGACACTCTCCGTCCTACAATGAGCAGTTCTTC
CASSLGHSPSYNEQFF
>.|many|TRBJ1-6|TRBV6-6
TGTGCCAGCAGTTACCCCCTGAGGCCCCTCCACTTT
CASSYPLRPLHF
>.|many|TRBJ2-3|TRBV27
TGTGCCACCTTCGCCCCAGGGAGGAATACGCAGTATTTT
CATFAPGRNTQYF
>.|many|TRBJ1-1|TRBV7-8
TGTGCCAGCAGCTTTAGGCAGGGTGCCGCTGAAGCTTTCTTT
CASSFRQGAAEAFF
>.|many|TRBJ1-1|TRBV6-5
TGTGCCAGCAGTTACTCCCCTTCGGGACACACCAGGGGTGAAGCTTTCTTT
CASSYSPSGHTRGEAFF
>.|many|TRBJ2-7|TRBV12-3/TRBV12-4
TGTGCCAGCACCTCTAGCAGGGGGGGCGAGGAGCAGTACTTC
CASTSSRGGEEQYF
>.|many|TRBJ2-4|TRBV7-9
TGTGCCAGCAGCACCGACAGGACAGCCAAAAACATTCAGTACTTC
CASSTDRTAKNIQYF
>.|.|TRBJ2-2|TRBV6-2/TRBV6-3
TGTGCCAGCAGTTACCCTGAGGGGAGGAGGAACACCGGGGAGCTGTTTTTT
CASSYPEGRRNTGELFF
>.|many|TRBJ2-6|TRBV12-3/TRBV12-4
TGTGCCAGCAGTTTGGTCCAGAGTGGGGCCAACGTCCTGACTTTC
CASSLVQSGANVLTF
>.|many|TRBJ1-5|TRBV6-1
TGTGCCAGCAGTGAGCAGGGAATCGTTTGGAGCAATCAGCCCCAGCATTTT
CASSEQGIVWSNQPQHF
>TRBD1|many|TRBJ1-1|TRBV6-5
TGTGCCAGCAGTCCGACCCAGGGGGGGTGGACTGAAGCTTTCTTT
CASSPTQGGWTEAFF
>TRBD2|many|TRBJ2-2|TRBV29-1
TGCAGCGTTGATAGCGGGAGCGCGAACACCGGGGAGCTGTTTTTT
CSVDSGSANTGELFF
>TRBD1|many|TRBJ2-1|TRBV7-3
TGTGCCAGCAGCGGGACAGGGGGCGCGTACAATGAGCAGTTCTTC
CASSGTGGAYNEQFF
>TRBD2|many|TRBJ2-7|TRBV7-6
TGTGCCAGCAGCCTAGCGGGACAATACGAGCAGTACTTC
CASSLAGQYEQYF
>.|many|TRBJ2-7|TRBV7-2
TGTGCCAGCAGCTCCTACTACGAGCAGTACTTC
CASSSYYEQYF
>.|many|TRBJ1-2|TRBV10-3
TGTGCCATCAGTGTGGGCGTCGGCTATGGCTACACCTTC
CAISVGVGYGYTF
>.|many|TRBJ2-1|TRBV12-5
TGTGCTAGTGGGCGAACGGGGAATGAGCAGTTCTTC
CASGRTGNEQFF
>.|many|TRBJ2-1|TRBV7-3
TGTGCCAGCAGCCCGGTGGTGAGTGGGAATGAGCAGTTCTTC
CASSPVVSGNEQFF
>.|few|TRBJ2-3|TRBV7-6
TGTGCCAGCAGCCCCTCGGGACGCACAGATACGCAGTATTTT
CASSPSGRTDTQYF
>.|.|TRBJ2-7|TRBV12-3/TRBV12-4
TGTGCCAGCAGTCCCCCCGGTAAGGAATTCGAGCAGTACTTC
CASSPPGKEFEQYF